These T cell receptor beta chains were read from a single sample in a study of CD8 T cells in ankylosing spondylitis. TCRdb fed the 5' RACE reads into MiXCR, producing one record per CDR3 protein. The sample carries under 250,000 distinct CDR3 sequences, over 9.5% recorded once. Material: blood, either unsorted or a sorted T cell fraction (not recorded which). The source of these receptors is a male donor with ankylosing spondylitis or in good health (not recorded which). CDR3s include the opening cysteine and the closing phenylalanine or tryptophan. The D gene is left open where the match is weak. Rows give clone size only sometimes, using once, few, many, or a class for an expanded clone.

J gene: TRBJ2-5; clone size: few; V gene: TRBV7-2; D gene: .; CDR3 protein: CASSSRSQETQYF; CDR3 DNA: TGTGCCAGCAGCTCCCGCTCACAAGAGACCCAGTACTTC
J gene: TRBJ1-3; clone size: few; V gene: TRBV7-2; D gene: .; CDR3 protein: CASSSIRDNSGNTIYF; CDR3 DNA: TGTGCCAGCAGCTCCATCAGGGACAACTCTGGAAACACCATATATTTT
J gene: TRBJ2-5; clone size: many; V gene: TRBV12-3/TRBV12-4; D gene: TRBD2; CDR3 protein: CASSLLLAEEETQYF; CDR3 DNA: TGTGCCAGCAGTTTACTACTAGCGGAAGAAGAGACCCAGTACTTC
J gene: TRBJ2-5; clone size: many; V gene: TRBV25-1; D gene: .; CDR3 protein: CASSQRTNQGTQYF; CDR3 DNA: TGTGCCAGCAGTCAGCGGACTAACCAAGGGACCCAGTACTTC
J gene: TRBJ2-2; clone size: many; V gene: TRBV4-2; D gene: TRBD2; CDR3 protein: CASSQEGEGNFANTGELFF; CDR3 DNA: TGTGCCAGCAGCCAAGAGGGGGAGGGTAATTTCGCGAACACCGGGGAGCTGTTTTTT
J gene: TRBJ2-1; clone size: .; V gene: TRBV5-1; D gene: .; CDR3 protein: CASSFGGLNEQFF; CDR3 DNA: TGCGCCAGCAGCTTCGGCGGGTTGAATGAGCAGTTCTTC
J gene: TRBJ2-7; clone size: many; V gene: TRBV15; D gene: .; CDR3 protein: CATSRDRWVGNRNF; CDR3 DNA: TGTGCCACCAGCAGAGATAGGTGGGTTGGTAACAGGAACTTC
J gene: TRBJ2-3; clone size: many; V gene: TRBV4-1; D gene: .; CDR3 protein: CASSQVAAGDTQYF; CDR3 DNA: TGCGCCAGCAGCCAAGTAGCGGCGGGAGATACGCAGTATTTT
J gene: TRBJ2-3; clone size: many; V gene: TRBV11-2; D gene: .; CDR3 protein: CASSLRGTTKDTQYF; CDR3 DNA: TGTGCCAGCAGCTTACGGGGGACAACGAAAGATACGCAGTATTTT
J gene: TRBJ2-4; clone size: .; V gene: TRBV6-5; D gene: .; CDR3 protein: CASSYQGGGPNIQYF; CDR3 DNA: TGTGCCAGCAGTTACCAAGGGGGAGGACCTAACATTCAGTACTTC
J gene: TRBJ1-1; clone size: many; V gene: TRBV12-5; D gene: .; CDR3 protein: CASGWEYTEAFF; CDR3 DNA: TGTGCTAGTGGTTGGGAGTACACTGAAGCTTTCTTT
J gene: TRBJ2-1; clone size: .; V gene: TRBV5-1; D gene: .; CDR3 protein: CASSLVSGFYNEQFF; CDR3 DNA: TGCGCCAGCAGCTTGGTTAGCGGATTCTACAATGAGCAGTTCTTC
J gene: TRBJ1-4; clone size: many; V gene: TRBV12-3/TRBV12-4; D gene: .; CDR3 protein: CASSLNEKLFF; CDR3 DNA: TGTGCCAGCAGTTTAAATGAAAAACTGTTTTTT
J gene: TRBJ1-3; clone size: few; V gene: TRBV5-1; D gene: .; CDR3 protein: CASSLGDASSGNTIYF; CDR3 DNA: TGCGCCAGCAGCCTCGGAGACGCTAGCTCTGGAAACACCATATATTTT
J gene: TRBJ2-7; clone size: .; V gene: TRBV7-8; D gene: .; CDR3 protein: CASSSRQGGNYEQYF; CDR3 DNA: TGTGCCAGCAGCTCACGGCAGGGGGGGAACTACGAGCAGTACTTC
J gene: TRBJ2-2; clone size: many; V gene: TRBV10-3; D gene: .; CDR3 protein: CAISGPGELFF; CDR3 DNA: TGTGCCATCAGTGGGCCCGGGGAGCTGTTTTTT
J gene: TRBJ2-1; clone size: .; V gene: TRBV30; D gene: TRBD1; CDR3 protein: CAWSPGQGYNEQFF; CDR3 DNA: TGTGCCTGGAGTCCGGGACAGGGGTACAATGAGCAGTTCTTC
J gene: TRBJ1-5; clone size: many; V gene: TRBV29-1; D gene: .; CDR3 protein: CSVGRGEGQPQHF; CDR3 DNA: TGCAGCGTTGGAAGGGGTGAGGGTCAGCCCCAGCATTTT
J gene: TRBJ2-3; clone size: many; V gene: TRBV7-2; D gene: .; CDR3 protein: CASSPRSSTDTQYF; CDR3 DNA: TGTGCCAGCAGCCCCCGATCTAGCACAGATACGCAGTATTTT
J gene: TRBJ2-5; clone size: few; V gene: TRBV30; D gene: .; CDR3 protein: CAWGPSPWVTQETQYF; CDR3 DNA: TGTGCCTGGGGACCTTCCCCGTGGGTGACCCAAGAGACCCAGTACTTC
J gene: TRBJ2-1; clone size: few; V gene: TRBV19; D gene: TRBD2; CDR3 protein: CASSIVYGTSGVREQFF; CDR3 DNA: TGTGCCAGTAGTATAGTTTATGGGACTAGCGGGGTTCGGGAGCAGTTCTTC
J gene: TRBJ2-7; clone size: few; V gene: TRBV7-9; D gene: .; CDR3 protein: CASGASRYEQYF; CDR3 DNA: TGTGCCAGCGGGGCCTCGCGGTACGAGCAGTACTTC
J gene: TRBJ2-2; clone size: many; V gene: TRBV5-1; D gene: .; CDR3 protein: CASSLDLGTNTGELFF; CDR3 DNA: TGCGCCAGCAGCTTGGACCTGGGGACGAACACCGGGGAGCTGTTTTTT
J gene: TRBJ1-4; clone size: .; V gene: TRBV4-2; D gene: .; CDR3 protein: CASSQDRDGKLFF; CDR3 DNA: TGTGCCAGCAGCCAAGACAGGGACGGAAAACTGTTTTTT
J gene: TRBJ2-7; clone size: many; V gene: TRBV27; D gene: .; CDR3 protein: CASRSSGTPYEQYF; CDR3 DNA: TGTGCCAGCAGATCGTCGGGGACTCCCTACGAGCAGTACTTC